One sample yielded the 15 T cell receptor beta chains listed below, sequenced in a study of shared clonotypes between healthy human individuals. Assay: immunoSEQ multiplex PCR; the TCRdb copy retains only in-frame clones and omits some. This table holds approximately 460,000 clones, 77% found once. What was sequenced was PBMCs. All receptors come from a woman aged 40 to 50 in good health. Some clones in this sample may be carry-over from other donors' samples.

The V gene is TRBV28, the J gene TRBJ1-1; 7 bases are shared with TRBD1. J lost 4 bases, V lost 3 bases, and 8 bases had no gene match. This CDR3 is 15 amino acids long. CDR1 MDHEN and CDR2 SYDVKM come from the germline V gene. CDR3 sequence: CASSFGGGVITEAFF. The CDR3, as DNA: TGTGCCAGCAGTTTTGGAGGGGGCGTAATCACTGAAGCTTTCTTT.

The chain is built from TRBV14 and TRBJ1-1; 9 bases are a match to TRBD1. CDR3 length: 16 residues. Germline CDR1 reads SGHDN; CDR2 reads FVKESK. V was pared by 4 bases and J by 4 bases, with 10 bases of the junction left unmatched. The CDR3 DNA reads as TGTGCCAGCAGCCGGGAATTGTTGGGACAGGGCACTGAAGCTTTCTTT. It codes for CASSRELLGQGTEAFF.

DNA for the CDR3: TGCGCCAGCAGCTTAAGACAGTACAATGAGCAGTTCTTC. It translates to CASSLRQYNEQFF. The chain carries TRBV5-1 and TRBJ2-1, with a possible D match to TRBD1 (5 bases). Germline values: CDR1 SGHRS, CDR2 YFSETQ. CDR3 size: 13 residues. V shed 2 bases and J shed 4 bases, with 7 bases lying between them.

This chain connects TRBV10-3 to TRBJ2-1, with no clear D. The CDR3 consists of 17 residues. Trimming removed 6 bases from V and 0 bases from J, with 18 bases in between. Germline CDR1 is ENHRY and CDR2 is SYGVKD. The DNA for the CDR3 is TGTGCCATCAGCCTCGGAACGACGGACCGCTCCTACAATGAGCAGTTCTTC. This encodes CAISLGTTDRSYNEQFF.

The chain recombines TRBV19 with TRBJ1-4, with 9 bases fitting TRBD1. Trimming took 4 bases from V and 10 from J; bases not matched to a gene: 7. CDR1 and CDR2 from the germline V gene are LNHDA and SQIVND (reference sequence). The CDR3 runs to 14 residues. The CDR3 spells CASSTGQGGGKLFF. CDR3 DNA: TGTGCCAGTAGTACGGGACAGGGAGGCGGAAAACTGTTTTTT.

V and J are TRBV18 and TRBJ2-5, with TRBD2 matching over 11 bases. In germline, CDR1 is KGHSH, CDR2 LQKENI. The V and J ends lost 4 bases and 1 base, in that order; junction bases with no gene match: 5. The CDR3 is made up of 16 amino acids. Here the CDR3 reads CASSRMGLAAQETQYF. The CDR3 region has the DNA TGTGCCAGCTCACGCATGGGACTAGCGGCCCAAGAGACCCAGTACTTC.

This clone was seen more than once but under ten times. V gene TRBV5-1 combines with J gene TRBJ2-5; D possibly corresponds to TRBD1 (5 bases). CDR3 size: 15 residues. Trimming cost V 4 bases and J 2 bases, with 15 bases left between them. The germline V gene encodes CDR1 SGHRS and CDR2 YFSETQ. CDR3 sequence (DNA): TGCGCCAGCAGCCCAAACGCAGGGAATCAAGAGACCCAGTACTTC. It yields the protein CASSPNAGNQETQYF.

CDR3 residues: CSVEVTGNNEQFF. Here the CDR3 DNA reads TGCAGCGTTGAGGTGACAGGGAACAATGAGCAGTTCTTC. The chain has TRBV29-1 and TRBJ2-1; 7 bases agree with TRBD1. The CDR3 has 13 amino acids. V dropped 3 bases and J dropped 5; count of bases not matched to a gene: 4. Per germline, CDR1 SQVTM and CDR2 ANQGSEA.

This clone showed up just once. The likely explanation is a read error, given a far larger clone one base away. Different DNA sequences within this sample yield the same CDR3. The chain carries TRBV7-3 and TRBJ1-2; D gene ambiguous. Germline CDR1 is SGHTA and CDR2 is FQGTGA. The V end lost 2 bases, the J end lost 2 bases, and 6 bases lay between the germline ends. CDR3 length equals 13 residues. The DNA of the CDR3 is TGTGCCAGCAGCTTAGGAGGGAACTATGGCTACACCTTC. Translating gives CASSLGGNYGYTF.

DNA of the CDR3: TGCGCCAGCAGCTTGGCCCAGGACGATTATGGCTACACCTTC. Amino acid sequence: CASSLAQDDYGYTF. The chain has TRBV5-1 and TRBJ1-2, with D unresolved. Germline V lookup: CDR1 SGHRS, CDR2 YFSETQ. V was trimmed by 0 bases and J by 5 bases, leaving 11 bases between them. The CDR3 is 14 amino acids.

This clone was counted between two and nine times. This chain links TRBV4-2 with TRBJ2-1; the D gene could be TRBD1 or TRBD2 (5 bases each). The V end was cut by 0 bases, the J end by 2 bases, with 11 bases between. The CDR3 is 16 amino acids. Germline lookup yields CDR1 LGHNA and CDR2 YNFKEQ. The CDR3 sequence: CASSQENGAAYNEQFF. In DNA, the CDR3 is TGTGCCAGCAGCCAAGAGAACGGGGCCGCCTACAATGAGCAGTTCTTC.

V usage is TRBV7-2 and J usage is TRBJ1-5; D gene uncertain. CDR1 and CDR2 (germline): SGHTA, FQGNSA. This CDR3 contains 13 residues. The V and J ends lost 1 base and 3 bases respectively, with 4 bases between them. The CDR3 nucleotides are TGTGCCAGCAGCTTAGATTACAATCAGCCCCAGCATTTT. Protein sequence: CASSLDYNQPQHF.

The sample holds a few counts of this clone. The gene calls are TRBV27 and TRBJ1-4, with D possibly matching TRBD1 (6 bases). The germline gives CDR1 MNHEY, CDR2 SMNVEV (reference sequence). This CDR3 spans 16 amino acids. With 5 bases removed from V and 7 bases from J, the gap between germline ends came to 20 bases. This CDR3 is CASSLHEGGAGEKLFF. The CDR3 DNA is TGTGCCAGCAGTCTACACGAGGGGGGCGCAGGTGAAAAACTGTTTTTT.

This clone was recorded a few times. The chain has TRBV29-1 and TRBJ2-3, with TRBD2 matching 8 bases. V lost 6 bases to trimming and J lost 1 base; unmatched junction nucleotides: 3. Germline V CDR1 and CDR2: SQVTM, ANQGSEA. This CDR3 contains 13 residues. The CDR3 coding sequence is TGCAGCGTGGCAGCGGGGGGCACAGATACGCAGTATTTT. Translating it yields CSVAAGGTDTQYF.

The rearrangement joins TRBV20-1 to TRBJ2-1, with a tentative D call TRBD2 (6 bases). The CDR3 runs to 11 residues. Per the germline V gene, CDR1 is DFQATT and CDR2 is SNEGSKA (reference sequence). Trimming removed 6 bases from V and 10 bases from J, with 13 bases in between. The CDR3 sequence: CSAPEGREQFF. The CDR3 region has the DNA TGCAGTGCACCCGAGGGGAGGGAGCAGTTCTTC.